These 29 T cell receptor beta chains originate from one sample sequenced in a study of T cells after posttransplantation cyclophosphamide. Busulfan-fludarabine conditioning, marrow transplant, and cyclophosphamide on days +3 and +4 were administered. Measured with immunoSEQ multiplex PCR; TCRdb has only the in-frame clones, and not every one. Of about 5,000 clones in the sample, over 65% were seen once. The source material was CD4+ T cells sorted from blood, sampled less than 370 days after allogeneic stem cell transplant with posttransplant cyclophosphamide. These receptors originate from a male patient in his forties or fifties who received an allogeneic stem cell transplant from a related donor and was CMV-positive. The graft donor may account for some of the T cells.

Worth noting for this clone: At one boundary the junction diverges from the germline segment, which might be a read error. This rearrangement joins TRBV5-6 to TRBJ1-1; possibly TRBD1 for D (5 bases). The CDR3 spans 14 residues. CDR1 is SGHDT, CDR2 YYEEEE, per germline. The CDR3 spells CTSSLSQVWTEAFF. The CDR3, as DNA: TGTACCAGCAGCTTATCACAGGTTTGGACTGAAGCTTTCTTT.

The chain employs TRBV5-1 and TRBJ1-2; a possible D gene is TRBD1 (6 bases). V gave up 3 bases and J gave up 4 bases, with 16 bases separating them. Germline V gives CDR1 SGHRS, CDR2 YFSETQ. The CDR3 runs 15 residues. CDR3 loop: CASSSPDSTLYGYTF. In DNA, the CDR3 is TGCGCCAGCAGCTCTCCGGACAGCACCCTCTATGGCTACACCTTC.

V usage is TRBV19 and J usage is TRBJ2-7; the D is unclear. The CDR3 runs to 13 residues. CDR1 and CDR2 from the germline V gene are LNHDA and SQIVND (reference sequence). Trimming took 3 bases from V and 3 from J, leaving 9 bases between them. This chain's CDR3 is CASSIQNNYEQYF. CDR3 coding DNA: TGTGCCAGTAGTATCCAGAATAACTACGAGCAGTACTTC.

The chain carries TRBV11-2 and TRBJ2-5; 12 bases fit TRBD1. The CDR3 has 18 amino acids. The J segment lost 5 bases and the V segment lost 5 bases, leaving 15 bases of the junction unmatched. The germline V gene encodes CDR1 SGHAT and CDR2 FQNNGV. This chain's CDR3 is CASSPTRGGQGAGETQYF. CDR3 bases: TGTGCCAGCAGCCCCACCCGGGGGGGACAGGGGGCAGGGGAGACCCAGTACTTC.

The chain couples TRBV18 to TRBJ2-7; 7 bases agree with TRBD1. Looked up from germline, CDR1 is KGHSH and CDR2 is LQKENI. The CDR3 covers 15 residues. The V gene end was trimmed by 4 bases and the J gene end by 4 bases; junction bases not matched to a gene: 10. This chain's CDR3 is CASSQNRDSFYEQYF. CDR3 DNA sequence: TGTGCCAGCTCACAAAACCGGGACAGTTTTTACGAGCAGTACTTC.

The V gene is TRBV18, the J gene TRBJ2-7, with D tentatively TRBD2 (5 bases). V was clipped by 3 bases and J by 5 bases, with 8 bases between them. The CDR3 is 12 residues long. Germline V CDR1 and CDR2: KGHSH, LQKENI. This chain's CDR3 is CASSPREHEQYF. The CDR3 bases are TGTGCCAGCTCACCGAGGGAGCACGAGCAGTACTTC.

This clone was observed once. The chain employs TRBV18 and TRBJ1-3; 9 positions match TRBD1. The CDR3 extends over 16 amino acids. Germline CDR1 and CDR2: KGHSH and LQKENI. The J segment lost 0 bases and the V segment lost 6 bases, leaving 6 bases of the junction unmatched. CDR3: CASSSGTGSSGNTIYF. Written as DNA, the CDR3 is TGTGCCAGCTCGTCAGGGACAGGGTCCTCTGGAAACACCATATATTTT.

The chain recombines TRBV25-1 with TRBJ2-1; 8 bases agree with TRBD2. With V trimmed by 0 bases and J by 7 bases, 8 bases remained unmatched. The CDR3 is 16 residues long. CDR1 is MGHDK and CDR2 is SYGVNS in the germline V gene. In DNA form, the CDR3 reads TGTGCCAGCAGTGAATATGGAGCGGGAGTATTTAATGAGCAGTTCTTC. Translated, it gives CASSEYGAGVFNEQFF.

The chain employs TRBV25-1 and TRBJ2-7; D not resolved. The CDR3 length is 12 residues. Germline CDR1 and CDR2: MGHDK and SYGVNS. The CDR3 is CASSGHELLLRV. The CDR3 bases are TGTGCCAGCAGTGGCCATGAACTCCTCTTACGAGTC.

This clone was found a few times. The genes are TRBV11-3 and TRBJ2-1; 11 bases are a match to TRBD2. The CDR3 extends over 16 amino acids. Germline loops: CDR1 SGHNT, CDR2 YENEEA. V gave up 1 base and J gave up 7 bases; unmatched junction bases: 6. The CDR3 spells CASSLGDSGGANEQFF. Here the CDR3 DNA reads TGTGCCAGCAGCTTAGGGGATAGCGGGGGGGCTAATGAGCAGTTCTTC.

The chain is built from TRBV5-6 and TRBJ2-5, with TRBD2 matching over 7 bases. The V gene's germline CDR1 is SGHDT and CDR2 YYEEEE. CDR3 size: 15 residues. Losses at the gene ends were 4 bases for V and 13 bases for J; bases not matched to a gene: 19. The CDR3 DNA reads as TGTGCCAGCAGCCTGGGGTTAGCTGGGGTAGAGCGGGGGTACTTC. It is translated as CASSLGLAGVERGYF.

For the CDR3, the DNA is TGTGCCAGCAGAGCCGGGACACCGTCTCAAGAGACCCAGTACTTC. It specifies CASRAGTPSQETQYF. The chain links TRBV2 to TRBJ2-5; weak D call: TRBD1 (6 bases). The ends were cut back, 6 bases at V and 2 bases at J, with 16 bases in the middle. Germline V lookup: CDR1 SNHLY, CDR2 FYNNEI. The CDR3 has 15 amino acids.

The gene calls are TRBV18 and TRBJ1-5, with D uncertain. This CDR3 is 13 amino acids long. CDR1 and CDR2 from the germline V gene are KGHSH and LQKENI. The germline V and J ends were trimmed by 6 bases and 5 bases, with 11 bases remaining between them. The CDR3: CASSVEEHQPQHF. DNA of the CDR3: TGTGCCAGCTCGGTTGAGGAGCATCAGCCCCAGCATTTT. The full variable domain, completed using reference TRBV18 and TRBJ1-5, is NAGVMQNPRHLVRRRGQEARLRCSPMKGHSHVYWYRQLPEEGLKFMVYLQKENIIDESGMPKERFSAEFPKEGPSILRIQQVVRGDSAAYFCASSVEEHQPQHFGDGTRLSIL.

This clone showed up just once. The V call is TRBV7-8, the J call TRBJ2-1; D might be TRBD1 (6 bases). V lost 5 bases and J lost 7, with 12 bases in between. Germline assignment: CDR1 SGHVS and CDR2 FQNEAQ. This CDR3 comprises 13 residues. CDR3 DNA sequence: TGTGCCAGCAGCAAACCAGGGGTAAATGAGCAGTTCTTC. This gives the protein CASSKPGVNEQFF.

The chain uses TRBV5-4 and TRBJ1-2, with D unresolved. V lost 4 bases to trimming and J lost 6 bases, with 16 bases between them. Germline assignment: CDR1 SGHNT and CDR2 YYREEE (reference sequence). The length of the CDR3 is 14 residues. CDR3 sequence: CASSNLTVSDGYTF. Written as DNA, the CDR3 is TGTGCCAGCAGCAACCTCACAGTATCTGATGGCTACACCTTC.

The chain combines TRBV7-8 with TRBJ2-5; perhaps TRBD2 as D (5 bases). Germline V lookup: CDR1 SGHVS, CDR2 FQNEAQ. The ends were cut back, 5 bases at V and 3 bases at J, with 13 bases in the middle. This CDR3 has 14 residues. The CDR3 here is CASSPSSGKETQYF. The CDR3 region has the DNA TGTGCCAGCAGCCCTTCGAGCGGAAAAGAGACCCAGTACTTC.

This chain links TRBV10-3 with TRBJ2-1, with D tentatively TRBD2 (6 bases). V gave up 4 bases and J gave up 13 bases, with 11 bases separating them. CDR3 size: 11 residues. The germline V gene has CDR1 ENHRY and CDR2 SYGVKD. The CDR3 reads CAISGGTPQFF. Here the CDR3 DNA reads TGTGCCATCAGTGGCGGGACGCCTCAGTTCTTC.

The chain uses TRBV14 and TRBJ2-3, with 7 bases aligning to TRBD2. V was pared by 0 bases and J by 10 bases, with 1 base of the junction left unmatched. The CDR3 is 12 residues long. The V gene's germline CDR1 is SGHDN and CDR2 FVKESK. The CDR3: CASSQDRGAQYF. DNA for the CDR3: TGTGCCAGCAGCCAAGATCGGGGGGCGCAGTATTTT.

The rearrangement uses TRBV21-1 and TRBJ2-7; the table's D gene call, TRBD1, was not cross checked with the DNA. TRBV21-1 has pseudogene status. This CDR3 contains 13 residues. The CDR3 DNA is TGTGCCAGAAGGACAGGGGGATTCCCCGAGCAGTACTTC. It specifies CARRTGGFPEQYF.

Note on this clone: An end of the junction differs from the germline gene, which may be a read error. The J gene is TRBJ2-7, the V gene TRBV5-1, with 7 bases aligning to TRBD1. Germline V lookup: CDR1 SGHRS, CDR2 YFSETQ. This CDR3 comprises 13 residues. CDR3 DNA: TGCGTCAGCAGCTTAGACAGGGCCTACGAGCAGTACTTC. Translating gives CVSSLDRAYEQYF.

This chain uses TRBV27 with TRBJ1-2; possibly TRBD1 for D (5 bases). V was trimmed by 3 bases and J by 3 bases, leaving 14 bases between them. The CDR3 has 15 residues. Looked up from germline, CDR1 is MNHEY and CDR2 is SMNVEV (reference sequence). For the CDR3, the DNA is TGTGCCAGCAGTTTCCTGGGGGGAAGTGACTATGGCTACACCTTC. It encodes CASSFLGGSDYGYTF.

V usage is TRBV11-2 and J usage is TRBJ2-3; 8 positions match TRBD2. This CDR3 region has 18 residues. V was clipped by 0 bases and J by 0 bases; unmatched bases: 8. Germline lookup yields CDR1 SGHAT and CDR2 FQNNGV. CDR3 in amino acids: CASSLEPGLVTSTDTQYF. The CDR3 nucleotides read TGTGCCAGCAGCTTAGAACCGGGACTAGTCACCAGCACAGATACGCAGTATTTT.

The chain couples TRBV6-5 to TRBJ1-1, with TRBD1 as a possible D gene (5 bases). The germline V and J ends were trimmed by 8 bases and 1 base, with 14 bases remaining between them. This CDR3 region has 14 residues. CDR1 is MNHEY and CDR2 is SVGAGI in the germline V gene. The CDR3 here is CASQRGRWNTEAFF. CDR3 nucleotides: TGTGCCAGCCAGCGGGGACGGTGGAACACTGAAGCTTTCTTT.

The genes are TRBV28 and TRBJ1-4; D might be TRBD1 (5 bases). Trimming pared 2 bases from V and 16 bases from J, leaving 11 bases between. Germline CDR1 MDHEN, CDR2 SYDVKM. The CDR3 covers 11 residues. The CDR3 DNA follows: TGTGCCAGCAGTTTAGGCCGGGGGTCGTTTTTT. Encoded protein: CASSLGRGSFF.

This clone was observed once. This rearrangement joins TRBV2 to TRBJ2-1, with D possibly TRBD1 on 5 matching bases. V was trimmed by 3 bases and J by 9 bases, leaving 15 bases between them. CDR3 size: 14 residues. The germline gives CDR1 SNHLY, CDR2 FYNNEI. CDR3 amino acids: CASSDLTARSEQFF. CDR3 DNA: TGTGCCAGCAGTGACCTGACAGCCAGGAGTGAGCAGTTCTTC. The whole variable domain, remainder taken from reference TRBV2 and TRBJ2-1, is EPEVTQTPSHQVTQMGQEVILRCVPISNHLYFYWYRQILGQKVEFLVSFYNNEISEKSEIFDDQFSVERPDGSNFTLKIRSTKLEDSAMYFCASSDLTARSEQFFGPGTRLTVL.

The genes are TRBV7-2 and TRBJ1-1, with TRBD1 matching over 7 bases. Germline CDR1 SGHTA, CDR2 FQGNSA. This CDR3 is built from 15 residues. Germline trimming cut 4 bases from V and 0 bases from J; bases unmatched to any gene: 5. This CDR3 is CASSSYRGVNTEAFF. The DNA for the CDR3 is TGTGCCAGCAGCTCATACAGGGGAGTGAACACTGAAGCTTTCTTT.

Here the CDR3 DNA reads TGTGCCAGCTGCCACCAGGGGGACAACACTGAAGCTTTCTTT. This gives the protein CASCHQGDNTEAFF. The rearrangement links TRBV7-9 to TRBJ1-1, with 7 bases matching TRBD1. Germline CDR1 is SEHNR and CDR2 is FQNEAQ (reference sequence). The CDR3 has 14 residues. V was pared by 8 bases and J by 2 bases, with 8 bases of the junction left unmatched.

There are a few counts of this clone. The chain recombines TRBV7-6 with TRBJ2-7, with 8 bases identical to TRBD2. Trimming removed 5 bases from V and 1 base from J; junction bases left unmatched: 7. The CDR3 sequence is 15 residues long. Germline CDR1 SGHVS, CDR2 FNYEAQ. The CDR3 spells CASSAFSGASYEQYF. CDR3 DNA sequence: TGTGCCAGCAGCGCCTTTAGCGGGGCTTCCTACGAGCAGTACTTC.

The chain employs TRBV25-1 and TRBJ1-3; TRBD1 might be the D (6 bases). With 6 bases removed from V and 3 bases from J, the gap between germline ends came to 15 bases. Germline V CDR1 and CDR2: MGHDK, SYGVNS. The CDR3 covers 15 residues. CDR3: CASRDTGTGGNTIYF. The CDR3, as DNA: TGTGCCAGCAGAGATACAGGGACGGGTGGAAACACCATATATTTT.